The sequence of this T cell receptor beta chain was determined in a study of T cells in Graves' hyperthyroidism and ophthalmopathy. Points from the study as a whole: Blood held most thyroid clonotypes expanded above 0.001 frequency.

Amplification yielded TCR beta CDR3 regions, with RNA transcripts as the source. An initial round of RT-PCR targeting the TCR CDR3 relied on the HTBI primer set. TCRdb called the multiplex PCR reads again in MiXCR, with one record for every CDR3 protein. The table records some 500,000 distinct CDR3 sequences, about 16% of them present only once. V lost 10 bases and J 8 bases, leaving 12 bases between the germline ends. The CDR3 is 11 residues long. Germline V lookup: CDR1 SGHTA, CDR2 FQGTGA. Turning to this clonotype: The antigen remains undetermined.

This chain uses TRBV7-3 with TRBJ2-1; D gene unclear. The source of this sequence is a woman aged 25 to 39 with Graves' ophthalmopathy. The sample was blood. The CDR3 nucleotides are TGTGCCACCCCACTAACGGATGAGCAGTTCTTC. It yields the protein CATPLTDEQFF. Filled out from reference TRBV7-3 and TRBJ2-1, the complete variable domain reads GAGVSQTPSNKVTEKGKYVELRCDPISGHTALYWYRQSLGQGPEFLIYFQGTGAADDSGLPNDRFFAVRPEGSVSTLKIQRTERGDSAVYLCATPLTDEQFFGPGTRLTVL.